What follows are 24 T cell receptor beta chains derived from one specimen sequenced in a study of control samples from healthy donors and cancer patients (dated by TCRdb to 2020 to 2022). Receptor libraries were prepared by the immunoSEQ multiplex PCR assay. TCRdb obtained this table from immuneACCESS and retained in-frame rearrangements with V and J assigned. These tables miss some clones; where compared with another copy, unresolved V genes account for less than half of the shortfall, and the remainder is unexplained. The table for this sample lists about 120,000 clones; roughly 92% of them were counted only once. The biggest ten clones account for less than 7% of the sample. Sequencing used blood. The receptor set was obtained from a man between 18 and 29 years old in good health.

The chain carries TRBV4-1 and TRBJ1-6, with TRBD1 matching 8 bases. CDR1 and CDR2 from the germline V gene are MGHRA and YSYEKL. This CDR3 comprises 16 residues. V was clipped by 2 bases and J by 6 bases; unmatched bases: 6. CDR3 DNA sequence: TGCGCCAGCAGCCAACCCAGGACAGGGCGTAATTCACCCCTCCACTTT. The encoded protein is CASSQPRTGRNSPLHF.

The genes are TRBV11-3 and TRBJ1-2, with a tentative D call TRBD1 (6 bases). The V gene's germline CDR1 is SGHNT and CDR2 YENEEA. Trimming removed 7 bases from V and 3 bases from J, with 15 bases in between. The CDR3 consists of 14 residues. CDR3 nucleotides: TGTGCCAGCACCATGAAACAGGGACACTATGGCTACACCTTC. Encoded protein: CASTMKQGHYGYTF.

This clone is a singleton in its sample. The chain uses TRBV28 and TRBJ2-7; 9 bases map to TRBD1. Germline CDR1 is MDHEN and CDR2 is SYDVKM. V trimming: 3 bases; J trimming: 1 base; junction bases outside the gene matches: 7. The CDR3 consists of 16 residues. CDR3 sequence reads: CASSLYRTGASYEQYF. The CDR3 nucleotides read TGTGCCAGCAGTTTGTATCGGACAGGGGCTTCCTACGAGCAGTACTTC.

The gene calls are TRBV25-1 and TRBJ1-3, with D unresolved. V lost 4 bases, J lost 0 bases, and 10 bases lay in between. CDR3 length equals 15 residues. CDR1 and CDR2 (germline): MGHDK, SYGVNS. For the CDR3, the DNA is TGTGCCAGCAGTGTAGGACGCACCTCTGGAAACACCATATATTTT. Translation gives CASSVGRTSGNTIYF.

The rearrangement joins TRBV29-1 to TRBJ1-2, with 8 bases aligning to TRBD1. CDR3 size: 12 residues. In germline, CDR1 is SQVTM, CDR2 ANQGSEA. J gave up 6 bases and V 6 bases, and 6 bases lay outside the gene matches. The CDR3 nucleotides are TGCAGCGTGTGGGGGACAGGAGATGGCTACACCTTC. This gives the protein CSVWGTGDGYTF.

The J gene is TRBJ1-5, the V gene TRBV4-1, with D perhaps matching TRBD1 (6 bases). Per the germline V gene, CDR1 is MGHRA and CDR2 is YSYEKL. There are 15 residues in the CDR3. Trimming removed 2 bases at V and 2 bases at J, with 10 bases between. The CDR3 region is CASSQPGVGNQPQHF. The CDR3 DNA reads TGCGCCAGCAGCCAACCAGGGGTGGGCAATCAGCCCCAGCATTTT.

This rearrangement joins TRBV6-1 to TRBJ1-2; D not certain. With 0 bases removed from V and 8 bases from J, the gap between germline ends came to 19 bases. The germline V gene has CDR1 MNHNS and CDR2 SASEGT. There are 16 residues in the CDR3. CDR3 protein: CASSEALMVGVRGYTF. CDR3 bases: TGTGCCAGCAGTGAAGCGCTAATGGTCGGGGTGCGGGGCTACACCTTC.

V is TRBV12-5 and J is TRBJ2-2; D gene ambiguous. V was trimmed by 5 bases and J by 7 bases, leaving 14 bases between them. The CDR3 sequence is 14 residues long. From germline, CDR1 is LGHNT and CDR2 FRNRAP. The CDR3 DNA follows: TGTGCTAGTGGTCCACAGTCCGGGCGCGGGGAGCTGTTTTTT. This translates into CASGPQSGRGELFF.

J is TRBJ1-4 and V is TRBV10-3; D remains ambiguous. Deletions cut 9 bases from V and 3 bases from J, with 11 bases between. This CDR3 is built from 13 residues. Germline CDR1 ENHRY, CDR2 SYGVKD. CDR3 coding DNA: TGTGCCATGTCCCGGGGAGCTAATGAAAAACTGTTTTTT. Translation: CAMSRGANEKLFF.

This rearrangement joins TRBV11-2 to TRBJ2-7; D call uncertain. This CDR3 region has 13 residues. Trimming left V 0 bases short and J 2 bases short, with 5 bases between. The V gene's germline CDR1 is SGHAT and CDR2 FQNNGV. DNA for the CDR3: TGTGCCAGCAGCTTAGACTACACCTACGAGCAGTACTTC. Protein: CASSLDYTYEQYF. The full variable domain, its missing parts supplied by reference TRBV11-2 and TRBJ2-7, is EAGVAQSPRYKIIEKRQSVAFWCNPISGHATLYWYQQILGQGPKLLIQFQNNGVVDDSQLPKDRFSAERLKGVDSTLKIQPAKLEDSAVYLCASSLDYTYEQYFGPGTRLTVT.

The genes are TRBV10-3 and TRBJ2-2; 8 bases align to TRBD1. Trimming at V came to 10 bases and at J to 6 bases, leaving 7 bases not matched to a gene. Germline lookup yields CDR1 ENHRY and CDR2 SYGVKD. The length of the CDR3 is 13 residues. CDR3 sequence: CATATGAPGELFF. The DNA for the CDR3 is TGTGCCACCGCGACAGGGGCCCCCGGGGAGCTGTTTTTT.

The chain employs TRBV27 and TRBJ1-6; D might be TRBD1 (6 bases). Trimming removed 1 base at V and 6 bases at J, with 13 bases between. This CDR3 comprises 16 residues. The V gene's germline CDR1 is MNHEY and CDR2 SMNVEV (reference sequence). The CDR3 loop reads CASSLLLLQGNSPLHF. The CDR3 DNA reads TGTGCCAGCAGTTTATTGCTGCTACAGGGTAATTCACCCCTCCACTTT.

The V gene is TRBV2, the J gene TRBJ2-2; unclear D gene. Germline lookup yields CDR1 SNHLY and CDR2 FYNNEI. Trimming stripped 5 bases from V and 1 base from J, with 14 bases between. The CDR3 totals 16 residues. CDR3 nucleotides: TGTGCCAGCAGTCCCGGCACCAAATTGAACACCGGGGAGCTGTTTTTT. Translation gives CASSPGTKLNTGELFF.

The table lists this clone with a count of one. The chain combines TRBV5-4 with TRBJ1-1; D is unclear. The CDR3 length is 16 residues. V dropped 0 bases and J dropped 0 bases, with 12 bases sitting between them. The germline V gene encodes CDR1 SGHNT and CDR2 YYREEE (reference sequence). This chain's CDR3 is CASSLGLQAMNTEAFF. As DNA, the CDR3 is TGTGCCAGCAGCTTGGGACTGCAAGCGATGAACACTGAAGCTTTCTTT.

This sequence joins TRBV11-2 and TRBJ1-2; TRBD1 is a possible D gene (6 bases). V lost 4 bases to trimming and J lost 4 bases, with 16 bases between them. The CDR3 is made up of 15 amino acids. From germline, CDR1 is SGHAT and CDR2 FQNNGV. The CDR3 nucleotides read TGTGCCAGCAGCTCTTCACAGGGAGTATTCTATGGCTACACCTTC. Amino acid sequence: CASSSSQGVFYGYTF.

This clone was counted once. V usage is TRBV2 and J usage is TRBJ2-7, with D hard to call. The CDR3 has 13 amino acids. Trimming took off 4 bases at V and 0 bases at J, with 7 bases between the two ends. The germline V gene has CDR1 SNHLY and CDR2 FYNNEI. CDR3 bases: TGTGCCAGCAGTGCCTCGAGCTCCTACGAGCAGTACTTC. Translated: CASSASSSYEQYF.

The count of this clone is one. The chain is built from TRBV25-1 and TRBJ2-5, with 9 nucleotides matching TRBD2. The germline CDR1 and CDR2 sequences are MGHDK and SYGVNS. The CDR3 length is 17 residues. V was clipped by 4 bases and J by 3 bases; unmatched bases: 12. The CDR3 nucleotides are TGTGCCAGCAGTGTTAGTGAGCGGGGGGTGCGAGAAGAGACCCAGTACTTC. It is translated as CASSVSERGVREETQYF. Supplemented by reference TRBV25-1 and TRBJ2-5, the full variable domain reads EADIYQTPRYLVIGTGKKITLECSQTMGHDKMYWYQQDPGMELHLIHYSYGVNSTEKGDLSSESTVSRIRTEHFPLTLESARPSHTSQYLCASSVSERGVREETQYFGPGTRLLVL.

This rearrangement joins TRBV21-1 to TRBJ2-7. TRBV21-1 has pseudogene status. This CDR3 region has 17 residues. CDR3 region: CASSTPRVGLSPYEQYF. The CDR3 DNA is TGTGCCAGCAGCACGCCCCGAGTGGGTTTGTCTCCCTACGAGCAGTACTTC.

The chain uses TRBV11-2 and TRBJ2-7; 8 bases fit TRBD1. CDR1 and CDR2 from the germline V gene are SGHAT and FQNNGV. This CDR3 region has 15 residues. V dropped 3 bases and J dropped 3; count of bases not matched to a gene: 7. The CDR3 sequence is CASSLAGQAHYEQYF. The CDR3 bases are TGTGCCAGCAGCTTGGCGGGACAGGCCCACTACGAGCAGTACTTC.

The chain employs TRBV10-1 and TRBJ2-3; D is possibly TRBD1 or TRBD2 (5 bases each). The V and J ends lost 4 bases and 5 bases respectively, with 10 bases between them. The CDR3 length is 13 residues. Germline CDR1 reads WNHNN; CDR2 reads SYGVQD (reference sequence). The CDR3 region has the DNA TGCGCCAGCAGTGTTGGGGGTATAGATACGCAGTATTTT. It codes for CASSVGGIDTQYF.

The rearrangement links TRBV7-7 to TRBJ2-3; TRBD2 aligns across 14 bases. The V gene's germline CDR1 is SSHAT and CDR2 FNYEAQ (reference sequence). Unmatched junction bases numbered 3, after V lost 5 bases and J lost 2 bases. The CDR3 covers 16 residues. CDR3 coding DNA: TGTGCCAGCAGCCAGGGACTAGCGGGGGCCACAGATACGCAGTATTTT. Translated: CASSQGLAGATDTQYF.

CDR3 sequence (DNA): TGTGCCAGCAGCCAAGGAGGTGGACCCACAGATACGCAGTATTTT. Encoded protein: CASSQGGGPTDTQYF. The rearrangement uses TRBV14 and TRBJ2-3; D not resolved. CDR1 SGHDN and CDR2 FVKESK come from the germline V gene. The ends were cut back, 1 base at V and 2 bases at J, with 10 bases in the middle. The CDR3 has 15 amino acids.

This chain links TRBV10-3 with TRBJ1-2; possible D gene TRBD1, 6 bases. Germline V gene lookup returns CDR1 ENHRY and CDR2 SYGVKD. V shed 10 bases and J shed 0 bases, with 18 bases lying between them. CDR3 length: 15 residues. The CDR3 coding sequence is TGTGCCACCAAGACAGGTGCGGGGGCTAACTATGGCTACACCTTC. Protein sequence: CATKTGAGANYGYTF.

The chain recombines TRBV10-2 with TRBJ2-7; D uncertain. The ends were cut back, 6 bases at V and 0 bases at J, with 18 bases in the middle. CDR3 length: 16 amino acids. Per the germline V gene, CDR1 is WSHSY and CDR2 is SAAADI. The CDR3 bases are TGCGCCAGCAGGCGCGGCCCCGGGCCAAGCTCCTACGAGCAGTACTTC. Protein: CASRRGPGPSSYEQYF.